Below, 32 T cell receptor beta chains from the same sample are listed, as sequenced in a study of OX40 agonist ivuxolimab in advanced cancers. Repertoires were generated with immunoSEQ multiplex PCR, while TCRdb's copy carries only in-frame clones and drops some. The table has some 39,000 clones, about 87% seen once. The input for sequencing was CD4+ or CD8+ T cells sorted from blood, taken in a trial of the OX40 agonist ivuxolimab. These receptor sequences come from an adult with an advanced solid tumor such as melanoma, head and neck, liver or kidney cancer.

The V and J genes are TRBV2 and TRBJ2-3, with TRBD1 matching 7 bases. The J segment lost 0 bases and the V segment lost 7 bases, leaving 7 bases of the junction unmatched. CDR1 SNHLY and CDR2 FYNNEI come from the germline V gene. The CDR3 covers 15 residues. CDR3 amino acids: CASTRQGTSTDTQYF. The CDR3 DNA follows: TGTGCCAGCACCCGACAGGGTACGAGCACAGATACGCAGTATTTT.

The chain couples TRBV7-9 to TRBJ2-5; 11 nucleotides line up with TRBD2. Germline assignment: CDR1 SEHNR and CDR2 FQNEAQ (reference sequence). This CDR3 has 17 amino acids. The V and J ends lost 5 bases and 6 bases, in that order; junction bases with no gene match: 14. The CDR3 DNA follows: TGTGCCAGCAGCCCGGGACTAGCGGAATACGGGGGCCAGACCCAGTACTTC. Translating it yields CASSPGLAEYGGQTQYF.

The rearrangement links TRBV5-1 to TRBJ2-5, with 9 bases matching TRBD2. The germline V gene encodes CDR1 SGHRS and CDR2 YFSETQ. The CDR3 has 15 amino acids. With 5 bases clipped from V and 1 base from J, the junction kept 6 bases outside the gene matches. In DNA, the CDR3 is TGCGCCAGCAGGAGGACTAGCGCCTCCCAAGAGACCCAGTACTTC. Translating gives CASRRTSASQETQYF.

The chain combines TRBV11-2 with TRBJ2-1; 9 bases fit TRBD1. Germline V CDR1 and CDR2: SGHAT, FQNNGV. V dropped 3 bases and J dropped 7; count of bases not matched to a gene: 16. This CDR3 contains 18 residues. In DNA, the CDR3 is TGTGCCAGCAGCTTCAGACAGGGGGTGTCGGGAGTGCGGAATGAGCAGTTCTTC. Translation: CASSFRQGVSGVRNEQFF.

The chain uses TRBV7-8 and TRBJ1-2; D not certain. The CDR3 extends over 16 amino acids. The ends were cut back, 5 bases at V and 4 bases at J, with 20 bases in the middle. The germline V gene encodes CDR1 SGHVS and CDR2 FQNEAQ. This chain's CDR3 is CASSAWAGPFGYGYTF. CDR3 sequence (DNA): TGTGCCAGCAGCGCCTGGGCCGGCCCTTTTGGCTATGGCTACACCTTC.

This chain connects TRBV6-5 to TRBJ1-1; D perhaps matches TRBD1 (6 bases). V was trimmed by 0 bases and J by 5 bases, leaving 10 bases between them. The CDR3 is 14 amino acids. Germline CDR1 reads MNHEY; CDR2 reads SVGAGI. The DNA of the CDR3 is TGTGCCAGCAGTTACTCGGGGAGGGGGACTGAAGCTTTCTTT. It encodes CASSYSGRGTEAFF.

J is TRBJ2-7 and V is TRBV5-4; D unclear. V was pared by 6 bases and J by 12 bases, with 28 bases between. This CDR3 has 15 amino acids. Germline lookup yields CDR1 SGHNT and CDR2 YYREEE (reference sequence). CDR3 coding DNA: TGTGCCAGCACCCCCACACCCCTATCGCTGGGGTTCCGGTACTTC. This sequence encodes CASTPTPLSLGFRYF.

In regard to this clone: Other DNA sequences in this specimen translate into the identical CDR3. The genes are TRBV7-2 and TRBJ2-1; D remains ambiguous. In germline, CDR1 is SGHTA, CDR2 FQGNSA. The CDR3 consists of 14 residues. V shed 1 base and J shed 1 base, with 5 bases lying between them. CDR3 in amino acids: CASSLVGSYNEQFF. In nucleotides, the CDR3 is TGTGCCAGCAGCTTAGTTGGGTCCTACAATGAGCAGTTCTTC.

The genes are TRBV27 and TRBJ2-7; 11 bases map to TRBD2. V shed 6 bases and J 3 bases; nucleotides not matched to a gene: 10. CDR3 length equals 16 residues. Germline V gene sequence: CDR1 MNHEY, CDR2 SMNVEV (reference sequence). As DNA, the CDR3 is TGTGCCAGCAGACCACTAGCGGGAGTTCAGTTCTACGAGCAGTACTTC. Translation gives CASRPLAGVQFYEQYF.

Details on this clone: One junction end does not reproduce the germline sequence, and a read error may be involved. CDR3 sequence reads: CASSSPRAANYRYTF. In DNA, the CDR3 is TGTGCCAGCAGCTCCCCCAGGGCTGCTAACTATCGCTACACCTTC. The chain employs TRBV11-2 and TRBJ1-2, with a weak D call TRBD1 (5 bases). The CDR3 length is 15 residues. Looked up from germline, CDR1 is SGHAT and CDR2 is FQNNGV.

The V call is TRBV19, the J call TRBJ2-7; tentatively, D is TRBD1 (6 bases). V was shortened by 8 bases and J by 2 bases, with 19 bases between the two germline ends. The CDR3 has 15 residues. The germline V gene encodes CDR1 LNHDA and CDR2 SQIVND (reference sequence). CDR3 nucleotides: TGTGCCAGTCGGAAGCGACAGGCTCCCCCCTACGAGCAGTACTTC. This sequence encodes CASRKRQAPPYEQYF.

V is TRBV9 and J is TRBJ2-1; tentatively, D is TRBD2 (6 bases). This CDR3 is built from 15 residues. Germline V gene sequence: CDR1 SGDLS, CDR2 YYNGEE. The V and J ends lost 0 bases and 8 bases respectively, with 15 bases between them. The CDR3 region has the DNA TGTGCCAGCAGCGTAGTCGGGGGATTCTTCGATGAGCAGTTCTTC. Its protein is CASSVVGGFFDEQFF.

The genes are TRBV4-2 and TRBJ2-3, with 7 bases that match TRBD2. The CDR3 consists of 16 residues. Germline trimming cut 7 bases from V and 6 bases from J; bases unmatched to any gene: 16. The germline V gene has CDR1 LGHNA and CDR2 YNFKEQ. CDR3 coding DNA: TGTGCCAGCACCCCCTCGACTAGCCCGACTCGGGATACGCAGTATTTT. Its protein product is CASTPSTSPTRDTQYF.

The chain employs TRBV5-8 and TRBJ2-7, with D tentatively TRBD1 or TRBD2 (6 bases each). The CDR3 has 15 amino acids. From germline, CDR1 is SGHTS and CDR2 YDEGEE. Trimming took off 4 bases at V and 3 bases at J, with 17 bases between the two ends. The CDR3 nucleotides read TGTGCCAGCAGCCCCCGTGGGGGGCGTGACTACGAGCAGTACTTC. Translating it yields CASSPRGGRDYEQYF.

The chain joins TRBV7-8 to TRBJ2-3, with 9 bases matching TRBD2. V lost 1 base, J lost 3 bases, and 2 bases stayed unmatched. The germline V gene has CDR1 SGHVS and CDR2 FQNEAQ. This CDR3 region has 15 residues. DNA for the CDR3: TGTGCCAGCAGCTTAGGGGGACTAGCTACAGATACGCAGTATTTT. It specifies CASSLGGLATDTQYF.

This clone has a single count. V is TRBV7-9 and J is TRBJ1-2, with D perhaps matching TRBD1 (6 bases). The germline V and J ends were trimmed by 1 base and 5 bases, with 17 bases remaining between them. Germline V gene data show CDR1 as SEHNR and CDR2 as FQNEAQ (reference sequence). The CDR3 is made up of 16 amino acids. CDR3 in amino acids: CASSLVAGPQGYGYTF. DNA of the CDR3: TGTGCCAGCAGCTTAGTAGCGGGACCCCAGGGGTATGGCTACACCTTC.

This clone appeared a few times. The chain carries TRBV2 and TRBJ1-5; D may be TRBD1 (5 bases). V lost 6 bases, J lost 9 bases, and 15 bases lay in between. Germline V gene lookup returns CDR1 SNHLY and CDR2 FYNNEI. The CDR3 runs 13 residues. The chain's CDR3 is CASRRTGFGPQHF. The DNA for the CDR3 is TGTGCCAGCAGGCGAACAGGTTTCGGGCCCCAGCATTTT.

Here the CDR3 DNA reads TGTGCCAGCAGCTTAGCCGGTTCTTCGCAAGAGACCCAGTACTTC. Translating gives CASSLAGSSQETQYF. V and J are TRBV7-2 and TRBJ2-5; D unresolved. The V gene lost 0 bases and the J gene lost 2 bases, with 10 bases spanning the gap. The CDR3 runs to 15 residues. Per germline, CDR1 SGHTA and CDR2 FQGNSA.

The chain employs TRBV27 and TRBJ1-5; D remains unclear. Looked up from germline, CDR1 is MNHEY and CDR2 is SMNVEV (reference sequence). V lost 3 bases to trimming and J lost 3 bases, with 9 bases between them. CDR3 length equals 14 residues. This chain's CDR3 is CASSLARANQPQHF. The CDR3 nucleotides read TGTGCCAGCAGTTTGGCGAGGGCCAATCAGCCCCAGCATTTT.

The V gene is TRBV9, the J gene TRBJ1-4; 7 bases are a match to TRBD1. Germline V gene data show CDR1 as SGDLS and CDR2 as YYNGEE. V was pared by 2 bases and J by 5 bases, with 6 bases of the junction left unmatched. The CDR3 loop spans 15 amino acids. Written as DNA, the CDR3 is TGTGCCAGCAGCGTCTCCGGGACAGCAAATGAAAAACTGTTTTTT. This codes for CASSVSGTANEKLFF. Full variable domain (outside the CDR3, taken from reference TRBV9 and TRBJ1-4): DSGVTQTPKHLITATGQRVTLRCSPRSGDLSVYWYQQSLDQGLQFLIQYYNGEERAKGNILERFSAQQFPDLHSELNLSSLELGDSALYFCASSVSGTANEKLFFGSGTQLSVL.

The sample holds one count of this clone. This sequence joins TRBV30 and TRBJ2-5; D is unclear. The CDR3 consists of 11 residues. Trimming left V 6 bases short and J 9 bases short, with 14 bases between. Germline V CDR1 and CDR2: GTSNPN, SVGIG (reference sequence). This CDR3 reads CACAQSEAQYF. The CDR3 DNA sequence: TGTGCCTGTGCTCAATCCGAGGCCCAGTACTTC.

The rearrangement links TRBV6-1 to TRBJ2-3, with TRBD1 matching over 8 bases. CDR3 length: 13 residues. The trim removed 1 base at V and 9 bases at J, leaving 3 bases unmatched. The V gene's germline CDR1 is MNHNS and CDR2 SASEGT. The CDR3 loop reads CASSEGTGSTQYF. The CDR3 coding sequence is TGTGCCAGCAGTGAAGGGACAGGGTCGACGCAGTATTTT.

DNA for the CDR3: TGTGCCAGCAGTTTGTTCTCTACAGGGAATGGCTACACCTTC. Residues: CASSLFSTGNGYTF. This rearrangement joins TRBV28 to TRBJ1-2, with a possible D match to TRBD1 (6 bases). The germline V gene encodes CDR1 MDHEN and CDR2 SYDVKM. There are 14 residues in the CDR3. Trimming took off 3 bases at V and 6 bases at J, with 14 bases between the two ends.

The chain links TRBV11-2 to TRBJ2-5; D might be TRBD1 (5 bases). The ends were cut back, 1 base at V and 2 bases at J, with 11 bases in the middle. Germline CDR1 is SGHAT and CDR2 is FQNNGV. The CDR3 contains 15 residues. CDR3 coding DNA: TGTGCCAGCAGCTTAGTAGCAGGGAAGCAAGAGACCCAGTACTTC. This codes for CASSLVAGKQETQYF.

The table lists this clone with a count of one. The J gene is TRBJ1-5, the V gene TRBV28; the D gene is possibly TRBD1 (6 bases). CDR3 length: 15 residues. Germline V CDR1 and CDR2: MDHEN, SYDVKM. The CDR3 DNA sequence: TGTGGACGGCGAGGGGGTGGAGGGTTCAATCAGCCCCAGCATTTT. Amino acid sequence: CGRRGGGGFNQPQHF.

V gene TRBV27 combines with J gene TRBJ2-1, with D perhaps matching TRBD2 (5 bases). V lost 5 bases, J lost 1 base, and 15 bases lay in between. In germline, CDR1 is MNHEY, CDR2 SMNVEV (reference sequence). This CDR3 has 16 residues. CDR3 in amino acids: CASSPLTGLSYNEQFF. The CDR3 DNA sequence: TGTGCCAGCAGTCCCCTGACTGGACTTTCCTACAATGAGCAGTTCTTC.

This rearrangement joins TRBV30 to TRBJ1-1; 7 bases are a match to TRBD1. CDR1 is GTSNPN, CDR2 SVGIG, per germline (reference sequence). The CDR3 has 17 amino acids. The V segment lost 5 bases and the J segment 0 bases; nucleotides outside the gene matches: 15. This CDR3 is CAWSDRIFSTMNTEAFF. The CDR3 bases are TGTGCCTGGTCGGACAGGATTTTTTCTACGATGAACACTGAAGCTTTCTTT.

This clone was detected only a few times. The chain is built from TRBV6-1 and TRBJ1-5, with D uncertain. V was cut by 4 bases and J by 7 bases, with 8 bases left in between. There are 12 residues in the CDR3. The germline V gene encodes CDR1 MNHNS and CDR2 SASEGT. Here the CDR3 reads CASSGPGQPQHF. The CDR3 DNA sequence: TGTGCCAGCAGTGGCCCAGGACAGCCCCAGCATTTT.

The DNA of the CDR3 is TGTGCCAGCAGTGAGGCACCAGGGACCGACTACACCTTC. Protein sequence: CASSEAPGTDYTF. The genes are TRBV6-4 and TRBJ1-2, with D perhaps TRBD1 (5 bases). CDR1 and CDR2 from the germline V gene are MRHNA and SNTAGT. Between the trimmed V and J ends, which lost 3 bases and 10 bases, there was a span of 15 bases. This CDR3 comprises 13 residues.

The chain combines TRBV29-1 with TRBJ2-7, with TRBD1 as a possible D gene (6 bases). The CDR3 length is 14 residues. The V gene's germline CDR1 is SQVTM and CDR2 ANQGSEA. Trimming stripped 7 bases from V and 1 base from J, with 17 bases between. The chain's CDR3 is CSATTGPSSYEQYF. DNA for the CDR3: TGCAGCGCAACGACAGGCCCCTCATCCTACGAGCAGTACTTC.

The count of this clone is one. Within the sample, other DNA sequences also encode this same CDR3. V usage is TRBV18 and J usage is TRBJ2-6; D is perhaps TRBD1 (5 bases). The CDR3 consists of 17 residues. V was trimmed by 2 bases and J by 0 bases, leaving 11 bases between them. Per the germline V gene, CDR1 is KGHSH and CDR2 is LQKENI. The chain's CDR3 is CASSPLGRSSGANVLTF. CDR3 nucleotide sequence: TGTGCCAGCTCACCATTGGGGCGCAGCTCTGGGGCCAACGTCCTGACTTTC.

The chain carries TRBV2 and TRBJ2-2, with TRBD2 matching over 14 bases. CDR3 length: 15 residues. Germline V gene data show CDR1 as SNHLY and CDR2 as FYNNEI. V shed 7 bases, J shed 7 bases, and the junction held 5 bases outside the gene matches. The CDR3 protein is CASKGTSGRRGELFF. In DNA form, the CDR3 reads TGTGCCAGCAAGGGGACTAGCGGGAGACGCGGGGAGCTGTTTTTT.